The subject of this entry is one T cell receptor beta chain. What it binds is unknown. The naive CD8 population came from CD45RO-negative cells selected for CCR7, without terminally differentiated effector memory CD45RA+ cells. The CDR3 loop spans 18 amino acids. Germline CDR1 reads SGHKS; CDR2 reads YYEKEE (reference sequence). Trimming pared 6 bases from V and 4 bases from J, leaving 29 bases between. Clones were sequenced by immunoSEQ multiplex PCR, and TCRdb holds only the in-frame ones, with some missing. The sample holds millions of clones, roughly 95% seen once. This sample is drawn from a study of shared clonotypes between healthy human individuals. Study-level results: Having only a few donors restricted how much genetic and exposure-history diversity was captured.

The sample consisted of naive CD8+ T cells sorted from blood. The genes are TRBV5-5 and TRBJ2-7, with D possibly TRBD2 on 6 matching bases. The source of this sequence is a man between 18 and 29 years old in good health. CDR3 sequence: CASIPGPGPLAGPYEQYF. CDR3 in DNA: TGTGCCAGCATCCCCGGGCCAGGGCCGCTGGCGGGACCTTACGAGCAGTACTTC.